The 3 T cell receptor beta chains below were found in one sample sequenced in a study of neoadjuvant anti-PD-1 for oral cavity cancer. As to time point: after neoadjuvant nivolumab, at surgical resection. Sequencing used immunoSEQ multiplex PCR; TCRdb keeps in-frame clones, though not all of them. The sample includes 20,000 to 25,000 clones, under 55% of them seen just once. The input for sequencing was tumor tissue, taken after nivolumab (anti-PD-1) treatment. These receptors were collected from a person aged 40 to 85 with oral cavity squamous cell carcinoma.

The V call is TRBV25-1, the J call TRBJ2-1, with D tentatively TRBD1 (5 bases). The V gene's germline CDR1 is MGHDK and CDR2 SYGVNS. The germline V and J ends were trimmed by 2 bases and 4 bases, with 6 bases remaining between them. The CDR3 is made up of 13 amino acids. The CDR3 nucleotides are TGTGCCAGCAGTGAACAGGGATACAATGAGCAGTTCTTC. Protein sequence: CASSEQGYNEQFF.

The CDR3 spells CASNRSGSTNNSPLHF. The CDR3 DNA sequence: TGTGCCAGTAATAGGTCAGGAAGCACGAATAATTCACCCCTCCACTTT. The chain has TRBV19 and TRBJ1-6, with unresolved D. The CDR3 consists of 16 residues. Germline V gene sequence: CDR1 LNHDA, CDR2 SQIVND (reference sequence). The V end lost 7 bases, the J end lost 5 bases, and 18 bases lay between the germline ends.

The rearrangement joins TRBV10-3 to TRBJ2-1; TRBD2 matches at 10 bases. V trimming: 0 bases; J trimming: 3 bases; junction bases outside the gene matches: 2. CDR3 length: 16 residues. Germline CDR1 reads ENHRY; CDR2 reads SYGVKD. CDR3 DNA sequence: TGTGCCATCAGTGAGTCGGTAGCGGGGGGCTACAATGAGCAGTTCTTC. Its protein is CAISESVAGGYNEQFF.